These T cell receptor beta chains were read from a single sample in a study of cytomegalovirus exposure and HLA in healthy donors. The assay was immunoSEQ multiplex PCR, and TCRdb's table has in-frame clones only and misses some. The data contain 100,000 or so clones, 60% to 80% of them singletons. Sequenced input: PBMCs. The receptor set was obtained from a man aged 25-40 years in good health and CMV-seronegative. Each CDR3 is given without its conserved first and last residue. Fields, in order: J gene, D gene, V gene, CDR3 protein. A D gene is named only where the DNA matches it firmly.

j_call: TRBJ1-5
d_call: NA
v_call: TRBV2
cdr3_aa: ASSVSGGPQH

j_call: TRBJ1-2
d_call: TRBD1
v_call: TRBV19
cdr3_aa: ASRRPVGTGEGYT

j_call: TRBJ2-5
d_call: NA
v_call: TRBV28
cdr3_aa: ASSSFGGVQETQY

j_call: TRBJ2-1
d_call: TRBD2
v_call: TRBV28
cdr3_aa: ASATLTSGMGNEQF

j_call: TRBJ2-1
d_call: NA
v_call: TRBV4-3
cdr3_aa: ASSQARLQGLAVPNEQF

j_call: TRBJ1-1
d_call: NA
v_call: TRBV10-2
cdr3_aa: ASNQDLNTEAF

j_call: TRBJ2-2
d_call: NA
v_call: TRBV7-8
cdr3_aa: ASSPIQGTSGGELF

j_call: TRBJ2-2
d_call: NA
v_call: TRBV18
cdr3_aa: ASSPPTGRTGELF

j_call: TRBJ2-5
d_call: TRBD2
v_call: TRBV28
cdr3_aa: ASISFVAGGVGETQY

j_call: TRBJ2-5
d_call: TRBD1
v_call: TRBV7-2
cdr3_aa: ASSPLPGQGQETQY

j_call: TRBJ1-2
d_call: NA
v_call: TRBV28
cdr3_aa: ASSSGPYGYT

j_call: TRBJ2-1
d_call: NA
v_call: TRBV5-1
cdr3_aa: ASSLGGSNEQF

j_call: TRBJ2-1
d_call: NA
v_call: TRBV11-2
cdr3_aa: ASSLDPVYNEQF

j_call: TRBJ2-1
d_call: TRBD2
v_call: TRBV28
cdr3_aa: ASSRLAGVSNEQF

j_call: TRBJ2-7
d_call: TRBD1
v_call: TRBV29-1
cdr3_aa: SVKAGTGLWSYEQY

j_call: NA
d_call: TRBD1
v_call: TRBV23-1
cdr3_aa: ASSHLDRVIYLAREYYEQY

j_call: TRBJ2-7
d_call: NA
v_call: TRBV6-6
cdr3_aa: ATRRDDSSYEQY

j_call: TRBJ2-5
d_call: TRBD2
v_call: TRBV5-1
cdr3_aa: ASSLVVGGPVKTQY

j_call: TRBJ1-5
d_call: NA
v_call: TRBV6-6
cdr3_aa: ASSYTGTSSNQPQH

j_call: TRBJ2-4
d_call: NA
v_call: TRBV11-3
cdr3_aa: ASSFGRDKNIQY

j_call: TRBJ1-2
d_call: NA
v_call: TRBV5-4
cdr3_aa: ASRSRASGALGGYT

j_call: TRBJ1-5
d_call: TRBD1
v_call: TRBV2
cdr3_aa: ASSLLGQGLGQPQH

j_call: TRBJ2-1
d_call: TRBD2
v_call: TRBV7-8
cdr3_aa: ASSLSGNSYNEQF

j_call: TRBJ2-7
d_call: NA
v_call: TRBV7-2
cdr3_aa: ASSLGGQGKSEQY

j_call: TRBJ2-2
d_call: NA
v_call: TRBV18
cdr3_aa: ASSPPGHLLGTGELF

j_call: TRBJ2-3
d_call: NA
v_call: TRBV9
cdr3_aa: ASSVGTGGVDTQY

j_call: TRBJ1-2
d_call: TRBD1
v_call: TRBV11-3
cdr3_aa: ASSLKFRGQGAGT

j_call: TRBJ1-2
d_call: NA
v_call: TRBV6-5
cdr3_aa: ASSYSGQSNYGYT

j_call: TRBJ2-1
d_call: TRBD1
v_call: TRBV6-6
cdr3_aa: ASSYDRGAFNEQF

j_call: TRBJ2-7
d_call: NA
v_call: TRBV2
cdr3_aa: ASSETSRGGEQY

j_call: TRBJ1-2
d_call: TRBD1
v_call: TRBV2
cdr3_aa: ASSGKGAIGYT

j_call: TRBJ2-2
d_call: TRBD2
v_call: TRBV19
cdr3_aa: ASIRTSGSTGELF

j_call: TRBJ1-2
d_call: NA
v_call: TRBV7-9
cdr3_aa: ASSLDLRGYT

j_call: TRBJ1-3
d_call: TRBD1
v_call: TRBV7-3
cdr3_aa: ASSYGTGPGNTIY

j_call: TRBJ2-5
d_call: NA
v_call: TRBV11-3
cdr3_aa: ASSSPDPQRDGEETQY

j_call: TRBJ2-7
d_call: TRBD1
v_call: TRBV7-2
cdr3_aa: ASSLNHRGYEQY

j_call: TRBJ1-2
d_call: NA
v_call: TRBV12-2
cdr3_aa: ASGKNRGACGYT

j_call: TRBJ2-7
d_call: TRBD1
v_call: TRBV6-6
cdr3_aa: ASSYGPGQGREQY

j_call: TRBJ2-7
d_call: TRBD1
v_call: TRBV7-2
cdr3_aa: ASSSGGKASSEQY

j_call: TRBJ2-5
d_call: NA
v_call: TRBV4-3
cdr3_aa: ASSQDGGVKQY

j_call: TRBJ1-1
d_call: NA
v_call: TRBV5-4
cdr3_aa: ASSLERGSVTEAF

j_call: TRBJ2-1
d_call: NA
v_call: TRBV7-2
cdr3_aa: ASSLLGQGYNEQF

j_call: TRBJ2-3
d_call: TRBD2
v_call: TRBV5-6
cdr3_aa: ASSFGPRGVSTDTQY

j_call: TRBJ2-3
d_call: NA
v_call: TRBV5-6
cdr3_aa: ASSLGSSPNTDTQY

j_call: TRBJ1-5
d_call: NA
v_call: TRBV7-3
cdr3_aa: ASNPRGLGNQPQH

j_call: TRBJ2-1
d_call: TRBD2
v_call: TRBV10-3
cdr3_aa: AISESVGTRAWEQF